This entry lists 10 T cell receptor beta chains sequenced from one sample in a study of blood T cell repertoires in COVID-19. Sequencing was performed with immunoSEQ multiplex PCR; in TCRdb, only in-frame clones are kept and a portion is missing. The sample records tens of thousands of clones, around 92% being singletons. The sequenced material came from peripheral blood. These receptors were collected from a human donor with active COVID-19. The donor label of this sample is uncertain.

The chain carries TRBV28 and TRBJ2-7; 7 nucleotides agree with TRBD1. The CDR3 consists of 12 residues. The germline gives CDR1 MDHEN, CDR2 SYDVKM. Trimming at V came to 5 bases and at J to 6 bases, leaving 4 bases not matched to a gene. The CDR3 protein is CASSQTGSEQYF. CDR3 nucleotide sequence: TGTGCCAGCAGTCAGACAGGGAGCGAGCAGTACTTC.

The V call is TRBV7-2, the J call TRBJ2-4; 12 bases map to TRBD2. The CDR3 extends over 18 amino acids. CDR1 is SGHTA and CDR2 is FQGNSA in the germline V gene. Trimming cost V 5 bases and J 0 bases; bases outside gene matches: 8. Here the CDR3 DNA reads TGTGCCAGCAGCCAAGGGGGACTAGCGGGCCTAGCCAAAAACATTCAGTACTTC. It encodes CASSQGGLAGLAKNIQYF.

This chain joins TRBV28 and TRBJ1-2; D is unresolved. CDR1 and CDR2 from the germline V gene are MDHEN and SYDVKM. Trimming stripped 6 bases from V and 0 bases from J, with 14 bases between. CDR3 length: 15 residues. The DNA for the CDR3 is TGTGCCAGCAGCCTGGGCGCCGAGTCTAACTATGGCTACACCTTC. Its protein product is CASSLGAESNYGYTF.

This clone has just one count. The J gene is TRBJ1-1, the V gene TRBV30; TRBD1 matches 7 bases. The germline CDR1 and CDR2 sequences are GTSNPN and SVGIG (reference sequence). V shed 2 bases and J 4 bases; nucleotides not matched to a gene: 4. This CDR3 comprises 13 residues. CDR3: CAWSRGRGTEAFF. DNA of the CDR3: TGTGCCTGGAGTAGGGGGCGAGGCACTGAAGCTTTCTTT.

The rearrangement uses TRBV15 and TRBJ1-5; D is perhaps TRBD1 (5 bases). V lost 0 bases and J lost 3, with 12 bases in between. Germline loops: CDR1 LNHNV, CDR2 YYDKDF (reference sequence). The CDR3 extends over 16 amino acids. The CDR3 DNA follows: TGTGCCACCAGCAGAGATCGGGCAGGGTCCAATCAGCCCCAGCATTTT. Protein sequence: CATSRDRAGSNQPQHF. The entire variable domain, with the rest obtained from reference TRBV15 and TRBJ1-5, is as follows: DAMVIQNPRYQVTQFGKPVTLSCSQTLNHNVMYWYQQKSSQAPKLLFHYYDKDFNNEADTPDNFQSRRPNTSFCFLDIRSPGLGDTAMYLCATSRDRAGSNQPQHFGDGTRLSIL.

This clone appeared a single time. This chain connects TRBV11-2 to TRBJ2-7, with a weak D call TRBD1 (6 bases). V lost 5 bases and J 4 bases, leaving 15 bases between the germline ends. This CDR3 contains 14 residues. The germline V gene encodes CDR1 SGHAT and CDR2 FQNNGV. CDR3 sequence (DNA): TGTGCCAGCAGCCCCGACAGGAATTCTTACGAGCAGTACTTC. Protein product: CASSPDRNSYEQYF.

The rearrangement joins TRBV30 to TRBJ2-1; 10 nucleotides match TRBD2. The CDR3 extends over 17 amino acids. Per the germline V gene, CDR1 is GTSNPN and CDR2 is SVGIG (reference sequence). The trim removed 3 bases at V and 8 bases at J, leaving 16 bases unmatched. Here the CDR3 reads CAWSAPYSGRTWDEQFF. CDR3 DNA: TGTGCCTGGAGCGCCCCGTATAGCGGGAGGACGTGGGATGAGCAGTTCTTC. Supplemented by reference TRBV30 and TRBJ2-1, the full variable domain reads SQTIHQWPATLVQPVGSPLSLECTVEGTSNPNLYWYRQAAGRGLQLLFYSVGIGQISSEVPQNLSASRPQDRQFILSSKKLLLSDSGFYLCAWSAPYSGRTWDEQFFGPGTRLTVL.

The chain couples TRBV15 to TRBJ2-5; no definite D call. CDR3 length equals 14 residues. Germline CDR1 reads LNHNV; CDR2 reads YYDKDF (reference sequence). The V end was cut by 2 bases, the J end by 5 bases, with 12 bases between. The CDR3 coding sequence is TGTGCCACCAGCAGATCTCGAGGTGGCGAGACCCAGTACTTC. This codes for CATSRSRGGETQYF. The variable domain in full, completed from reference TRBV15 and TRBJ2-5, reads DAMVIQNPRYQVTQFGKPVTLSCSQTLNHNVMYWYQQKSSQAPKLLFHYYDKDFNNEADTPDNFQSRRPNTSFCFLDIRSPGLGDTAMYLCATSRSRGGETQYFGPGTRLLVL.

J is TRBJ2-3 and V is TRBV7-8; possibly TRBD2 for D (6 bases). Trimming took 4 bases from V and 0 from J, leaving 14 bases between them. Germline V lookup: CDR1 SGHVS, CDR2 FQNEAQ. This CDR3 comprises 16 residues. In nucleotides, the CDR3 is TGTGCCAGCAGCTGGGTTCGGAGCGGGAGCACAGATACGCAGTATTTT. This sequence encodes CASSWVRSGSTDTQYF.

This clone was recorded only once. V usage is TRBV29-1 and J usage is TRBJ2-3, with 11 bases aligning to TRBD2. V was clipped by 6 bases and J by 0 bases; unmatched bases: 5. The CDR3 length is 15 residues. Germline-derived CDR1 and CDR2 are SQVTM and ANQGSEA. The CDR3 is CSVLGLAGSTDTQYF. The CDR3 DNA is TGCAGCGTCCTCGGACTAGCGGGTAGCACAGATACGCAGTATTTT.